This TCR beta chain was sequenced during a study of PD-L1 blockade in urothelial cancer. Turning to the study itself: Of 30 or so patients, around 25 were males with bladder-origin urothelial cancer.

Some clones are missing from TCRdb's copy, which holds only in-frame ones; the method was immunoSEQ multiplex PCR. Of approximately 45,000 clones listed, around 83% are singletons. Overall study findings and caveats: Better survival was predicted when blood TCR clonality before treatment fell below the median.

Details on this clone: Antigen unknown.

The germline V gene encodes CDR1 KGHSH and CDR2 LQKENI. Trimming cost V 4 bases and J 1 base; bases outside gene matches: 3. The CDR3 has 14 residues. Time point in this sample: pretreatment peripheral blood. The specimen was PBMCs, collected around atezolizumab (anti-PD-L1) treatment. The receptor's source is a man between 50 and 59 years old with urothelial cancer. V and J are TRBV18 and TRBJ1-1, with TRBD1 identical over 7 bases. CDR3 DNA sequence: TGTGCCAGCTCACTACACAGGGGGAACACTGAAGCTTTCTTT. It encodes CASSLHRGNTEAFF.